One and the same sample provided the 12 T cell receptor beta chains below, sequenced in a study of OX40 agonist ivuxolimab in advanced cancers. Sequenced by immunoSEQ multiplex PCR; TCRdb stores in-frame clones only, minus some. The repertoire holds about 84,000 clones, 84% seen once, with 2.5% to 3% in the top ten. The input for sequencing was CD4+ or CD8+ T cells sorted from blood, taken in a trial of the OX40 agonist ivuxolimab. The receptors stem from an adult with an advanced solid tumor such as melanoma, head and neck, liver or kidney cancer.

CDR3 sequence: CASSLRTDGGELFF. Written as DNA, the CDR3 is TGCGCCAGCAGCTTGAGGACAGACGGCGGGGAGCTGTTTTTT. This chain joins TRBV5-1 and TRBJ2-2; D may be TRBD1 (6 bases). With 1 base removed from V and 7 bases from J, the gap between germline ends came to 11 bases. Germline V gene sequence: CDR1 SGHRS, CDR2 YFSETQ. CDR3 length: 14 amino acids.

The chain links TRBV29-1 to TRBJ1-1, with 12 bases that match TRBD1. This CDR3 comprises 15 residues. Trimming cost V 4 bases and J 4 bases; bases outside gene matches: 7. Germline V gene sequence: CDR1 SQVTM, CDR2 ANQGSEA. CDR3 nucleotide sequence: TGCAGCGTTGCCGGGACAGGGGGCTTGGGCACTGAAGCTTTCTTT. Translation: CSVAGTGGLGTEAFF.

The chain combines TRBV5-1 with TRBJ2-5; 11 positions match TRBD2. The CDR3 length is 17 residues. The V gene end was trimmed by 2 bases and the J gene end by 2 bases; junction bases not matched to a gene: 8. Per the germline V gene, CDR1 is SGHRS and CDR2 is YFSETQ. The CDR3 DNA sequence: TGCGCCAGCAGCTTCAGTGGGACTAGCGGAACGCAAGAGACCCAGTACTTC. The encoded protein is CASSFSGTSGTQETQYF.

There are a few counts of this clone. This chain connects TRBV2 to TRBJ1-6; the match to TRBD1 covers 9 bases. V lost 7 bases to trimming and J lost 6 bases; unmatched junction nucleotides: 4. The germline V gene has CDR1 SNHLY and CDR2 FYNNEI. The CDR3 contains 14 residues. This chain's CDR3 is CASNTGGGNSPLHF. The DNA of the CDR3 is TGTGCCAGCAACACAGGGGGCGGTAATTCACCCCTCCACTTT.

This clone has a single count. CDR3 sequence (DNA): TGTGCCAGCAGCTTGGTCTACGGGGAGCTGTTTTTT. This sequence encodes CASSLVYGELFF. The rearrangement joins TRBV7-9 to TRBJ2-2; no clear D gene. The CDR3 is 12 amino acids. V was pared by 3 bases and J by 7 bases, with 6 bases between. Germline loops: CDR1 SEHNR, CDR2 FQNEAQ (reference sequence).

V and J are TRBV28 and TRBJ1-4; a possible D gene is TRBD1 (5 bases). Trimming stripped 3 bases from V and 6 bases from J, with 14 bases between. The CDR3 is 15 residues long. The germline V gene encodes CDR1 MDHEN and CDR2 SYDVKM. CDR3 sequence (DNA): TGTGCCAGCAGTTTGTATTCGCAGGGTTATGAAAAACTGTTTTTT. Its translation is CASSLYSQGYEKLFF.

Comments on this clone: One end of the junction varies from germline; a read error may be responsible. The CDR3 coding sequence is TGTGCCAGTAGTTCCGGGACAGGGGGCTCCCACGAGCAGTACTTC. Translating it yields CASSSGTGGSHEQYF. V is TRBV19 and J is TRBJ2-5; 12 bases match TRBD1. The J call may be wrong; the DNA end is better matched by TRBJ2-7. The germline CDR1 and CDR2 sequences are LNHDA and SQIVND (reference sequence). The CDR3 runs 15 residues.

CDR3 coding DNA: TGTGCCAGCAGTTCGGACAGGGGGAACACTGAAGCTTTCTTT. Its protein product is CASSSDRGNTEAFF. The J gene is TRBJ1-1, the V gene TRBV7-2, with 9 bases aligning to TRBD1. The trim removed 6 bases at V and 1 base at J, leaving 3 bases unmatched. The CDR3 has 14 amino acids. Looked up from germline, CDR1 is SGHTA and CDR2 is FQGNSA.

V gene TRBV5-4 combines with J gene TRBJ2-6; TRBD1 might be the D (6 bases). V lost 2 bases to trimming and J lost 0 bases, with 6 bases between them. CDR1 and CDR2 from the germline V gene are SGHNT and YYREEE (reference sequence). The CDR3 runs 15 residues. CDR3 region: CASSLQGSGANVLTF. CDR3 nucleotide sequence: TGTGCCAGCAGCTTACAGGGCTCTGGGGCCAACGTCCTGACTTTC.

CDR3 DNA: TGCGCCAGCAGTGTGGTCAGCGGGGCAAACACCGGGGAGCTGTTTTTT. As protein: CASSVVSGANTGELFF. V and J are TRBV10-2 and TRBJ2-2; 7 bases fit TRBD2. The CDR3 runs 16 residues. CDR1 and CDR2 from the germline V gene are WSHSY and SAAADI. The ends lost 4 bases at V and 2 bases at J; junction bases unmatched: 7.

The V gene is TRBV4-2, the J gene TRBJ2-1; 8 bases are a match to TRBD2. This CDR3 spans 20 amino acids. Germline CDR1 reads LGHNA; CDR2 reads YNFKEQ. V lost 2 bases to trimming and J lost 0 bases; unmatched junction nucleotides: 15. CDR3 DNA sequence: TGTGCCAGCAGCCAAAAGAGGAGACTAGCGACCCTGGGCTCCTACAATGAGCAGTTCTTC. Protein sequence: CASSQKRRLATLGSYNEQFF.

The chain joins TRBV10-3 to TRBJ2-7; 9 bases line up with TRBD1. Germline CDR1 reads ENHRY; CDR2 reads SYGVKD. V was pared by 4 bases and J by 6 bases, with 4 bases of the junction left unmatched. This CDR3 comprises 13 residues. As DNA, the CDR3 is TGTGCCATCAGTGCAACAGGGGGCGTCGAGCAGTACGTC. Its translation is CAISATGGVEQYV.